Listed below are T cell receptor beta chains from one sample, sequenced in a study of blood T cells in healthy people across ages. In TCRdb, the 5' RACE reads were re-called with MiXCR into one record per CDR3 protein. Among about 1.7 million distinct CDR3 sequences, 28% were seen once, and the ten largest hold 7.7%. The source material was blood. Receptors were obtained from a woman in her 30s in good health. Both conserved end residues are trimmed from each CDR3.

j_call	v_call	cdr3_aa
TRBJ1-2	TRBV7-9	AGSLADNYGYT
TRBJ2-6	TRBV2	AIKGTGSSGANVLT
TRBJ2-6	TRBV7-9	ASSPGYGANVLT
TRBJ2-7	TRBV7-9	ASSLLLPYEQY
NA	TRBV29-1	SVIAGENRETQY
TRBJ2-5	TRBV20-1	SARWRDQETQY
TRBJ2-3	TRBV7-3	ASSPREGITDTQY
TRBJ1-2	TRBV20-1	SARDPGSYT
TRBJ2-7	TRBV10-3	AISESKSYEQY
TRBJ2-1	TRBV7-9	ASSLVEGGVYNEQF
TRBJ2-1	TRBV5-1	ASSFPGRGHEQF
TRBJ1-1	TRBV7-9	ASSLTQDTEAF
TRBJ2-1	TRBV6-9	ASVGLAGGNEQF
TRBJ2-7	TRBV3-1	ASSQSGVPYEQY
TRBJ2-1	TRBV29-1	SVVVTAPENEQF
TRBJ2-3	TRBV12-3/TRBV12-4	ATSWGRTTDTQY
TRBJ2-7	TRBV27	ARGGGGLSSYEQY
TRBJ1-6	TRBV7-2	ASSLGARGQSPLH
TRBJ2-7	TRBV5-1	ASSSGTASYEQY
TRBJ2-5	TRBV20-1	SPGGRETQY
TRBJ2-7	TRBV6-5	ASRQGQIYEQY
TRBJ2-5	TRBV12-5	ASGRTSGGIQETQY
TRBJ1-2	TRBV6-5	ASSFGGQGGYGYT
TRBJ1-2	TRBV6-6	ASSYSLGGTEGYT
TRBJ1-2	TRBV7-2	ASSSDREIYGYT
TRBJ2-1	TRBV20-1	SAGGGFDYNEQF
TRBJ2-3	TRBV7-2	ASSSLGGGGTDTQY
TRBJ1-1	TRBV20-1	SVRPPENTEAF
TRBJ2-3	TRBV7-9	ASSLVVLAEDTQY
TRBJ2-3	TRBV7-9	ASSSSADNTDTQY
TRBJ2-5	TRBV29-1	SVEDWQGETQY
TRBJ2-1	TRBV18	ASSPGVDNEQF
TRBJ1-2	TRBV27	ASSSTGFGNYGYT
TRBJ2-1	TRBV27	ASSWGASLEQF
TRBJ2-1	TRBV10-3	AIRAPQYNEQF
TRBJ2-1	TRBV19	ASSMSSYNEQF
TRBJ2-7	TRBV12-3/TRBV12-4	ASSRSSGAREQY
TRBJ1-1	TRBV2	ASSEGGRAEAF
TRBJ2-5	TRBV9	ASSVEGAKTQY
TRBJ1-1	TRBV5-1	ASTIGTGGDTEAF
TRBJ2-5	TRBV18	ASSPDQGSHETQY
TRBJ2-6	TRBV7-9	ASSPGWTGGFPGANVLT
TRBJ2-7	TRBV4-3	ASSQVAGVGYEQY
TRBJ2-3	TRBV20-1	SARSLTDTQY
TRBJ1-1	TRBV5-1	ASSSSGRKTEAF
TRBJ2-5	TRBV18	ASSHRTQETQY
TRBJ1-2	TRBV5-4	ASSSQTGSGGYGYT
TRBJ2-5	TRBV7-6	ASSSGAGGETQY
TRBJ2-7	TRBV2	ASSYSSGIITYEQY
TRBJ1-1	TRBV2	ASMEGVNTEAF
TRBJ2-3	TRBV30	AWSVGLVTDTQY